This TCR beta chain was sequenced in a study of T cell responses to AZD1222 COVID-19 vaccine (dated by TCRdb to the early 2020s). Looking at the study overall: A total of 233 trial participants underwent TCR sequencing, of whom 207 had received two doses of AZD1222 and approximately 26 had received two doses of the MenACWY control vaccine. Trial participants were enrolled into age subgroups of 18-55, 56-69 and 70-plus years, which contained 148, 28 and 57 TCR-sequenced participants, respectively.

General findings and caveats noted by the study authors: The whole spike protein was spanned by vaccine-associated CD4 TCRs, and dominant responses were seen in regions 160-218 and 743-854. Conclusions about previously exposed vaccinees are limited, since just 6 or 7 AZD1222 recipients were seropositive for SARS-CoV-2 at baseline. Reportedly, almost half of the unique spike-specific TCRs recognized epitopes lying outside the regions that are mutated in the B.1.351 and B.1.1.7 variants. Most participants were white British and females outnumbered males, and the authors suggested that clonal diversity may have been underestimated. A significant rise in spike-specific TCR breadth and depth was observed after two AZD1222 doses relative to day 0 and relative to MenACWY recipients. In the small 56-69-year group, the increase in depth fell short of significance, most likely because of low power. Because no day 14 peak-response samples were available, the repertoires could be characterized only after the peak T cell response.

The meaning of the sample's time point label: about 28 days (+/-7) after the second vaccine dose. AZD1222 recipients whose second dose came at about 4 weeks and those whose second dose came at about 12 weeks were combined into one group, since spike-specific TCR depth and breadth did not differ between the two schedules. The vaccinee samples were drawn from two UK trials, COV001 and COV002, one of which was a single-blind randomized controlled phase 2/3 trial testing AZD1222 (ChAdOx1 nCoV-19) in healthy adults. For TCRbeta chain sequencing, PBMC samples were collected from trial participants at day 0 and at day 28 after the second dose. In the case of this clone: This receptor's antigen is unknown. The sample holds no much larger clone one base away, and base qualities are not on file.

V lost 4 bases and J lost 0 bases; the stretch between them is 11 bases long. Including the terminal cysteine and phenylalanine, the CDR3 comprises 15 residues. Only the CDR3 region is kept as DNA, spanning 45 bases read in frame from base 1. The germline V gene yields SGHAT for CDR1 and FQNNGV for CDR2. The CDR3 regions of human TCRbeta chains were analyzed by immunosequencing. In the authors' own workflow: TCRs in the repertoires were compared against a reference library of SARS-CoV-2-specific TCRs that had been generated with the MIRA antigen-specificity platform. Breadth was defined as the fraction of unique TCRs that were SARS-CoV-2-associated, and depth was defined as the fraction of total T cells that were SARS-CoV-2-associated. Using the MIRA data, every spike-specific TCR was mapped to the spike region that the TCR reacted to and assigned to either a CD4 or a CD8 class. Log10-transformed breadth and depth values were compared by one-way ANOVA with Sidak's multiple comparisons tests. Drawn from immuneACCESS, this table holds only the in-frame rearrangements with V and J called that TCRdb kept. Clones are partly lost; checked studies trace under half to an unresolved V gene and leave the rest unexplained. The V and J calls and clone size come from that table; D and trimming were worked out from the DNA. This sample is represented by 100,000 to 120,000 clones; roughly 92% of them were singletons. The ten most abundant clones make up 2% to 2.5% of the sample.

The material sequenced was peripheral blood, taken 28 days after the second AZD1222 dose. Recombination joined TRBV11-2 with TRBJ2-3; a weak D assignment points to TRBD1 (6 bases agree). This sequence originates from an adult who received the AZD1222 COVID-19 vaccine. The CDR3 protein sequence reads: CASSSYRESTDTQYF. At the DNA level, the sequence is TGTGCCAGCAGCTCTTACAGGGAGAGCACAGATACGCAGTATTTT.